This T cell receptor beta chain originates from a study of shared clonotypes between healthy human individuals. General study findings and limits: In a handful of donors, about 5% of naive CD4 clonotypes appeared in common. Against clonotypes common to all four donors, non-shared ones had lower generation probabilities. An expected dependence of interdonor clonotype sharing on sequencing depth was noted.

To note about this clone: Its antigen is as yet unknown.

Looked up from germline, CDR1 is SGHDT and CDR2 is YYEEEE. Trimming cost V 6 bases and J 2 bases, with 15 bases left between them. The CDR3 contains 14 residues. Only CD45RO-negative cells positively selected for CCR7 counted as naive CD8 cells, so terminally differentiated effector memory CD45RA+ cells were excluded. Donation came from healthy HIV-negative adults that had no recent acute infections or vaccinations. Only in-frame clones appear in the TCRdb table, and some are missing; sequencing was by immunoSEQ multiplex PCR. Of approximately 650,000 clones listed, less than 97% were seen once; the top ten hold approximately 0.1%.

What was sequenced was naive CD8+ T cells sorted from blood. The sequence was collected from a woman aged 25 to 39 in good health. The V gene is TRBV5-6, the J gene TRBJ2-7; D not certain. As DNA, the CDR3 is TGTGCCAGCAACGAGGCCGACATCCCCTACGAGCAGTACTTC. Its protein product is CASNEADIPYEQYF.